The clone carrying this TCR beta chain occurred many times. V was cut by 4 bases and J by 3 bases, with 7 bases left in between. The CDR3 extends over 12 amino acids. The data stem from a study of T cells of healthy individuals. One entry per CDR3 protein results from TCRdb running MiXCR on the 5' RACE reads. The table lists approximately 58,000 distinct CDR3 sequences, approximately 14% of them singletons. The chain employs TRBV12-3 or TRBV12-4 and TRBJ2-7, with D possibly being TRBD1 (5 bases). The receptor was derived from a human donor in good health. CDR3 DNA: TGTGCCAGCAGTTCCGACAGCTACGAGCAGTACTTC. Protein product: CASSSDSYEQYF.